This T cell receptor beta chain was obtained from a study of T cells after yellow fever vaccination. Notes on this clonotype: Its target is not known.

The length of the CDR3 is 14 residues. J gave up 9 bases and V 5 bases, and 7 bases lay outside the gene matches. CDR1 is MNHEY and CDR2 is SMNVEV in the germline V gene (reference sequence). For TCR, cDNA came from 5'RACE template switching, which added a universal primer site and UMIs. A single record per CDR3 protein comes from TCRdb applying MiXCR to the 5' RACE reads. The sample consists of approximately 160,000 distinct CDR3 sequences, around 9.3% of them appearing once. General study findings and limits: The study noted that FACS-sorted repertoires could contain abundant clonotypes contaminating from the bulk population. Most clones from primary vaccination resurfaced after the booster (approximately 97% CD4, less than 90% CD8). Weaker overall was a secondary response that nonetheless peaked faster, on day 5 versus 15.

This receptor was obtained from a young man who received the YFV17D yellow fever vaccine. Sequencing used CD8+ T cells sorted from PBMCs, obtained 45 days after the yellow fever booster vaccination. The chain carries TRBV27 and TRBJ2-1; 10 positions agree with TRBD2. The CDR3 spells CASSVSGGAGEQFF. CDR3 nucleotide sequence: TGTGCCAGCAGTGTCAGCGGGGGGGCCGGTGAGCAGTTCTTC.